The clone carrying this T cell receptor (beta chain) was seen only a few times. The data originate from a study of PD-L1 blockade in urothelial cancer. TCRdb's table, derived via immunoSEQ multiplex PCR, lists solely in-frame clones and lacks some. The sample carries 60,000 to 75,000 clones, around 83% recorded once. The time point denotes: pretreatment peripheral blood. This receptor was identified in a woman in her 70s with urothelial cancer. The material sequenced was PBMCs, taken around atezolizumab (anti-PD-L1) treatment.

For the CDR3, the DNA is TGTGCCAGCAGCTTAACCGGGGATAAGTCCTACGAGCAGTACTTC. Residues: CASSLTGDKSYEQYF. The chain recombines TRBV7-3 with TRBJ2-7, with D maybe TRBD2 (5 bases). The CDR3 has 15 amino acids. V lost 0 bases to trimming and J lost 1 base, with 10 bases between them. Looked up from germline, CDR1 is SGHTA and CDR2 is FQGTGA. Using reference TRBV7-3 and TRBJ2-7 for the parts outside the CDR3, the full variable domain is GAGVSQTPSNKVTEKGKYVELRCDPISGHTALYWYRQSLGQGPEFLIYFQGTGAADDSGLPNDRFFAVRPEGSVSTLKIQRTERGDSAVYLCASSLTGDKSYEQYFGPGTRLTVT.